This TCR beta chain was captured by sequencing in a study of blood T cell repertoires in COVID-19. Overall study context: Collection of acute and convalescent COVID-19 samples took place in the United States, Italy and Spain. Sample material is recorded as cDNA or gDNA derived from T cells, B-cell-depleted T cells, or PBMCs.

J gave up 4 bases and V 5 bases, and 7 bases lay outside the gene matches. The germline CDR1 and CDR2 sequences are MNHEY and SVGEGT. The CDR3 loop spans 15 amino acids. Clones were sequenced by immunoSEQ multiplex PCR, and TCRdb holds only the in-frame ones, with some missing. This table holds under 95,000 clones, around 80% found once. This TCR derives from an elderly woman with active or convalescent COVID-19. The source material was peripheral blood. J is TRBJ2-3 and V is TRBV6-2 or TRBV6-3; 9 bases map to TRBD1. The CDR3 region has the DNA TGTGCCAGCAGTGTAGGACAGGGGTTCGCAGATACGCAGTATTTT. Protein: CASSVGQGFADTQYF.